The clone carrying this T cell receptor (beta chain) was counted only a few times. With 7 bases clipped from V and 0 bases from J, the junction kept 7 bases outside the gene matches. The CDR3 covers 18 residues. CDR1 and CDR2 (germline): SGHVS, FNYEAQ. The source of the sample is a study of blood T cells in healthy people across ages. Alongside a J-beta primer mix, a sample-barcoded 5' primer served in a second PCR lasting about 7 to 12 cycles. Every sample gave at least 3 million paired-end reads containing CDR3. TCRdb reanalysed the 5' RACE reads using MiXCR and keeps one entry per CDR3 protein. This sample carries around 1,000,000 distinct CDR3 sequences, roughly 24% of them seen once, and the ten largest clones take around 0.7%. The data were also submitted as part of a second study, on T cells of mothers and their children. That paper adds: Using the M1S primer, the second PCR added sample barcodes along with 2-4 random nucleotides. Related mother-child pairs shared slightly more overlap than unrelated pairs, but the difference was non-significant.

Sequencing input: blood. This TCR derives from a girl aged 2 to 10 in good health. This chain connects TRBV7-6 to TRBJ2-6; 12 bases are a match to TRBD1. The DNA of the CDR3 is TGTGCCAGCAACATGGGACAGGGGGCTTTCTCTGGGGCCAACGTCCTGACTTTC. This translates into CASNMGQGAFSGANVLTF.